This is a list of T cell receptor beta chains from one sample in a study of T cell responses to AZD1222 COVID-19 vaccine. Sequencing was performed with immunoSEQ multiplex PCR; in TCRdb, only in-frame clones are kept and a portion is missing. The sample consists of roughly 120,000 clones, roughly 84% of them appearing once. The specimen was peripheral blood, collected on day 0 of AZD1222 vaccination. These receptors came from an adult in good health. Both conserved end residues are part of each CDR3. The D gene is left open where the match is weak. Clone sizes are given selectively: once, few, many, or a class where the clone is expanded.

CDR3 DNA	CDR3 protein	clone size	V gene	J gene	D gene
TGCGCCAGCAGCTTGGAGCCGGTGAATGAGCAGTTCTTC	CASSLEPVNEQFF	-	TRBV5-1	TRBJ2-1	-
TGTGCCAGCGGACGGGTCGCCGAGCAGTACTTC	CASGRVAEQYF	-	TRBV6-5	TRBJ2-7	-
TGTGCCAGCAGCTTGAGCGGGAGCTCCTACGAGCAGTACTTC	CASSLSGSSYEQYF	-	TRBV5-4	TRBJ2-7	TRBD2
TGTGCCAGCAGCTTAAGCAGGGGGCTGAACGAGCAGTACTTC	CASSLSRGLNEQYF	-	TRBV11-2	TRBJ2-7	TRBD1
TGCAGCGTTGAATCACCGGAGGGACAGGGGGGCTACGAGCAGTACTTC	CSVESPEGQGGYEQYF	-	TRBV29-1	TRBJ2-7	TRBD1
TGCAGCGTTGAAGAGGGACAGGGCGCCGGGGAGCTGTTTTTT	CSVEEGQGAGELFF	-	TRBV29-1	TRBJ2-2	TRBD1
TGCAGCGCAGACAGTCAAGGGAACACTGAAGCTTTCTTT	CSADSQGNTEAFF	-	TRBV29-1	TRBJ1-1	-
TGTGCCACCAGTGATCGAAGGACAGGGGATAATCAGCCCCAGCATTTT	CATSDRRTGDNQPQHF	-	TRBV24-1	TRBJ1-5	TRBD1
TGTGCCAGCAGTTTACTATCCGGGGAGGGAGCCACTGAAGCTTTCTTT	CASSLLSGEGATEAFF	-	TRBV6-5	TRBJ1-1	-
TGTGCCACCAGTGCAACGGACAGGGGAGGCGAGCAGTACTTC	CATSATDRGGEQYF	-	TRBV24-1	TRBJ2-7	TRBD1
TGTGCCAGCAGCTCCCAGGGGGCCCACACTGAAGCTTTCTTT	CASSSQGAHTEAFF	-	TRBV11-2	TRBJ1-1	TRBD1
TGTGCCAGTAGTAGGGCGGGACTAGCGGCGAACACCGGGGAGCTGTTTTTT	CASSRAGLAANTGELFF	-	TRBV19	TRBJ2-2	TRBD2
TGTGCCAGCAGCCAATCGGGACAGATACATCAGCCCCAGCATTTT	CASSQSGQIHQPQHF	-	TRBV3-1/TRBV3-2	TRBJ1-5	TRBD1
TGTGCCAGCAGCGTAGCTGGTGGGGCAGAGACCGGGGAGCTGTTTTTT	CASSVAGGAETGELFF	-	TRBV9	TRBJ2-2	-
TGTGCCAGCTCACCACACTTAGATTCACCCCTCCACTTT	CASSPHLDSPLHF	-	TRBV18	TRBJ1-6	-
TGTGCCAGCAGTTCCGCGACTAGCGGGGGTCAAGAGACCCAGTACTTC	CASSSATSGGQETQYF	few	TRBV6-5	TRBJ2-5	TRBD2
TGTGCCAGCAGCAAGATAGGGAAACTGTTTTTT	CASSKIGKLFF	once	TRBV28	TRBJ1-4	-
TGTGCCAGCACTACAGGGCCCTCCTATGGCTACACCTTC	CASTTGPSYGYTF	-	TRBV11-2	TRBJ1-2	-
TGTGCCAGTAGTATGAGCGGACAGGGCACAGATACGCAGTATTTT	CASSMSGQGTDTQYF	-	TRBV19	TRBJ2-3	TRBD1
TGCAGTGCTAGTATAGGGTACGAGCAGTACTTC	CSASIGYEQYF	-	TRBV20-1	TRBJ2-7	-